The 29 T cell receptor beta chains given below trace back to one sample, sequenced in a study of T cell repertoires in cytomegalovirus infection. No antigen is known for these receptors. TCRdb recomputed calls from the reads with MiXCR, one row per CDR3 protein. This sample has some 700,000 distinct CDR3 sequences; roughly 30% occur once, and the top ten carry roughly 18%. The sample consisted of cultured PBMCs, taken from culture after CMV antigen stimulation. The receptors were sampled from a human donor in good health (CMV status not recorded). Some clones in this sample may be carry-over from other donors' samples.

The rearrangement links TRBV7-9 to TRBJ2-1; perhaps D is TRBD1 or TRBD2 (6 bases each). The germline V gene has CDR1 SEHNR and CDR2 FQNEAQ (reference sequence). CDR3 size: 16 residues. V was pared by 5 bases and J by 3 bases, with 17 bases between. This CDR3 is CASSPSRGANYNEQFF. CDR3 coding DNA: TGTGCCAGCAGCCCCTCTAGGGGGGCCAACTACAATGAGCAGTTCTTC.

This clonotype was seen repeatedly, ten times or more. V usage is TRBV7-2 and J usage is TRBJ1-5, with 9 bases lining up with TRBD1. The CDR3 runs 14 residues. V shed 6 bases, J shed 5 bases, and the junction held 5 bases outside the gene matches. Germline CDR1 reads SGHTA; CDR2 reads FQGNSA. CDR3 in DNA: TGTGCCAGCAGTAAGGGACAGGGTGATCAGCCCCAGCATTTT. This encodes CASSKGQGDQPQHF.

This clonotype was counted many times. V and J are TRBV7-2 and TRBJ2-5; TRBD2 agrees at 13 bases. This CDR3 is 14 amino acids long. Losses at the gene ends were 5 bases for V and 5 bases for J; bases not matched to a gene: 2. Germline CDR1 is SGHTA and CDR2 is FQGNSA. The CDR3, as DNA: TGTGCCAGCAGCCCGGGACTAGCGGGGGAGACCCAGTACTTC. Encoded protein: CASSPGLAGETQYF. The full variable domain, with the rest looked up from reference TRBV7-2 and TRBJ2-5, is GAGVSQSPSNKVTEKGKDVELRCDPISGHTALYWYRQSLGQGLEFLIYFQGNSAPDKSGLPSDRFSAERTGGSVSTLTIQRTQQEDSAVYLCASSPGLAGETQYFGPGTRLLVL.

This clonotype turned up a few times. CDR3 sequence reads: CASTGTAYYEQYF. CDR3 sequence (DNA): TGTGCCAGCACCGGGACCGCATATTACGAGCAGTACTTC. This chain connects TRBV6-2 or TRBV6-3 to TRBJ2-7; D tentatively reads TRBD1 or TRBD2 (5 bases each). The CDR3 spans 13 residues. Germline CDR1 and CDR2: MNHEY and SVGEGT. V lost 7 bases and J lost 4, with 14 bases in between.

This clonotype is a singleton in its sample. J is TRBJ2-7 and V is TRBV6-2 or TRBV6-3; 7 nucleotides agree with TRBD1. In germline, CDR1 is MNHEY, CDR2 SVGEGT. The CDR3 is made up of 12 amino acids. With V trimmed by 5 bases and J by 10 bases, 8 bases remained unmatched. This CDR3 reads CASSGDSQLQYF. The CDR3 nucleotides are TGTGCCAGCAGTGGGGACAGCCAACTACAGTACTTC.

This clonotype was counted between two and nine times. The genes are TRBV6-2 or TRBV6-3 and TRBJ2-7, with 9 positions matching TRBD2. Looked up from germline, CDR1 is MNHEY and CDR2 is SVGEGT. Trimming cost V 5 bases and J 6 bases; bases outside gene matches: 14. The CDR3 is 16 amino acids. The CDR3 here is CASSAYYSGSSGEQYF. CDR3 sequence (DNA): TGTGCCAGCAGTGCCTACTATAGCGGGAGTTCGGGCGAGCAGTACTTC.

The rearrangement links TRBV28 to TRBJ2-7; 14 nucleotides agree with TRBD2. CDR3 length: 16 residues. V lost 6 bases to trimming and J lost 5 bases; unmatched junction nucleotides: 9. The V gene's germline CDR1 is MDHEN and CDR2 SYDVKM. The CDR3 DNA reads as TGTGCCAGCAGCCCTGGACTAGCGGGAGGTTCGAACGAGCAGTACTTC. Protein: CASSPGLAGGSNEQYF.

This clonotype was detected only a few times. The CDR3 bases are TGTGCCAGCGGCAGGGGGCGGGCAGATACGCAGTATTTT. This codes for CASGRGRADTQYF. This chain connects TRBV6-8 to TRBJ2-3; TRBD1 matches 8 bases. V lost 8 bases and J lost 4; bases outside the gene matches: 5. The CDR3 has 13 residues. Germline V gives CDR1 MNHGY, CDR2 SAAAGT.

This clonotype was seen ten or more times. This sequence joins TRBV7-2 and TRBJ1-1; TRBD1 aligns across 7 bases. With V trimmed by 0 bases and J by 6 bases, 4 bases remained unmatched. Per the germline V gene, CDR1 is SGHTA and CDR2 is FQGNSA. This CDR3 has 14 residues. The CDR3 loop is CASSLAVGQSEAFF. CDR3 nucleotide sequence: TGTGCCAGCAGCTTAGCCGTGGGACAGTCTGAAGCTTTCTTT.

This clonotype occurred a few times. V and J are TRBV19 and TRBJ1-1; D unclear. CDR1 is LNHDA and CDR2 is SQIVND in the germline V gene (reference sequence). The CDR3 spans 13 residues. V was trimmed by 7 bases and J by 4 bases, leaving 13 bases between them. In DNA, the CDR3 is TGTGCCAGTAAAACAGAATATGGCACTGAAGCTTTCTTT. Amino acid sequence: CASKTEYGTEAFF.

The chain recombines TRBV5-4 with TRBJ2-7; D is uncertain. Germline V gene lookup returns CDR1 SGHNT and CDR2 YYREEE (reference sequence). The CDR3 totals 14 residues. With 3 bases removed from V and 2 bases from J, the gap between germline ends came to 12 bases. CDR3 DNA sequence: TGTGCCAGCAGCTCGCCAGTCGAAACCTACGAGCAGTACTTC. This translates into CASSSPVETYEQYF.

The CDR3, as DNA: TGTGCCTCCACCGGGGAAGACTATGGCTACACCTTC. This gives the protein CASTGEDYGYTF. The chain employs TRBV7-9 and TRBJ1-2; no clear D. Germline values: CDR1 SEHNR, CDR2 FQNEAQ (reference sequence). This CDR3 spans 12 amino acids. V was pared by 11 bases and J by 3 bases, with 13 bases between.

This clonotype was recorded a few times. The chain is built from TRBV6-2 or TRBV6-3 and TRBJ1-1, with 11 positions matching TRBD1. Germline-derived CDR1 and CDR2 are MNHEY and SVGEGT. V lost 6 bases, J lost 5 bases, and 8 bases stayed unmatched. There are 15 residues in the CDR3. CDR3 sequence: CASREAGTGGTEAFF. The DNA of the CDR3 is TGTGCCAGCAGAGAGGCCGGGACAGGGGGTACTGAAGCTTTCTTT.

V and J are TRBV4-2 and TRBJ2-1; tentatively, D is TRBD1 or TRBD2 (5 bases each). V was cut by 4 bases and J by 2 bases, with 12 bases left in between. Per the germline V gene, CDR1 is LGHNA and CDR2 is YNFKEQ. CDR3 length: 15 amino acids. In DNA form, the CDR3 reads TGTGCCAGCAGCCGGGACCAGAAGGCCTACAATGAGCAGTTCTTC. This sequence encodes CASSRDQKAYNEQFF.

This clonotype appeared many times. The V and J genes are TRBV7-8 and TRBJ1-3; D gene unclear. CDR3 length: 16 amino acids. The ends were cut back, 4 bases at V and 0 bases at J, with 13 bases in the middle. Germline CDR1 SGHVS, CDR2 FQNEAQ. CDR3 bases: TGTGCCAGCAGCTGGCAAGGGCAGCTCTCTGGAAACACCATATATTTT. It specifies CASSWQGQLSGNTIYF.

This clonotype was detected only a few times. The chain joins TRBV24-1 to TRBJ2-5; maybe TRBD1 (5 bases). CDR3 length equals 15 residues. Germline lookup yields CDR1 KGHDR and CDR2 SFDVKD. V shed 3 bases and J shed 0 bases, with 10 bases lying between them. For the CDR3, the DNA is TGTGCCACCAGTGATGGACAAATTTACCAAGAGACCCAGTACTTC. It is translated as CATSDGQIYQETQYF.

The rearrangement links TRBV5-1 to TRBJ2-1; D is ambiguous. In germline, CDR1 is SGHRS, CDR2 YFSETQ. The V gene lost 4 bases and the J gene lost 4 bases, with 15 bases spanning the gap. The CDR3 is made up of 15 amino acids. CDR3 coding DNA: TGCGCCAGCAGCCCGGGCAGCACCGTTTACAATGAGCAGTTCTTC. It specifies CASSPGSTVYNEQFF.

The genes are TRBV5-6 and TRBJ1-6; the D gene is possibly TRBD1 (6 bases). The CDR3 runs to 16 residues. Germline V lookup: CDR1 SGHDT, CDR2 YYEEEE. V was pared by 4 bases and J by 8 bases, with 19 bases between. The CDR3 nucleotides read TGTGCCAGCAGCGCCGACTGGACAGTTGTCGATTCACCCCTCCACTTT. Encoded protein: CASSADWTVVDSPLHF.

The rearrangement links TRBV29-1 to TRBJ1-6, with D possibly matching TRBD1 (5 bases). CDR1 and CDR2 (germline): SQVTM, ANQGSEA. V was pared by 4 bases and J by 5 bases, with 9 bases between. This CDR3 is 13 amino acids long. CDR3 sequence (DNA): TGCAGCGTTGGCTCGGGACATAATTCACCCCTCCACTTT. It specifies CSVGSGHNSPLHF.

The sample holds one count of this clonotype. This chain uses TRBV29-1 with TRBJ2-2; 10 bases agree with TRBD2. The CDR3 is made up of 15 amino acids. V gave up 7 bases and J gave up 2 bases; unmatched junction bases: 7. Looked up from germline, CDR1 is SQVTM and CDR2 is ANQGSEA. The CDR3 loop is CSGMRTSGNTGELFF. The CDR3 region has the DNA TGCAGCGGAATGCGGACTAGCGGCAACACCGGGGAGCTGTTTTTT.

The genes are TRBV7-3 and TRBJ1-4; 10 bases match TRBD1. There are 16 residues in the CDR3. Germline CDR1 reads SGHTA; CDR2 reads FQGTGA. V was pared by 5 bases and J by 6 bases, with 9 bases of the junction left unmatched. The CDR3 reads CASSPTGGNKHEKLFF. The CDR3 DNA reads TGTGCCAGCAGCCCGACAGGGGGCAATAAACATGAAAAACTGTTTTTT.

This clonotype was detected once. For the CDR3, the DNA is TGCGCCAGCAGCCCGAGGAACAGCAGACTACTCTACGAGCAGTACTTC. Amino acid sequence: CASSPRNSRLLYEQYF. V gene TRBV4-3 combines with J gene TRBJ2-7, with a possible D match to TRBD2 (5 bases). Germline V gene data show CDR1 as LGHNA and CDR2 as YSLEER. V was trimmed by 4 bases and J by 3 bases, leaving 19 bases between them. This CDR3 contains 16 residues.

This clonotype was recorded a few times. The chain joins TRBV20-1 to TRBJ1-2; D is unclear. CDR1 is DFQATT and CDR2 is SNEGSKA in the germline V gene (reference sequence). The CDR3 loop spans 13 amino acids. Trimming left V 0 bases short and J 8 bases short, with 13 bases between. CDR3 nucleotide sequence: TGCAGTGCTAGAGATTCCACACGTCGAGGCTACACCTTC. It is translated as CSARDSTRRGYTF.

The chain joins TRBV20-1 to TRBJ2-1; D gene unclear. CDR1 DFQATT and CDR2 SNEGSKA come from the germline V gene (reference sequence). There are 15 residues in the CDR3. V was trimmed by 3 bases and J by 2 bases, leaving 14 bases between them. The CDR3 region is CSASPRAGPYNEQFF. Here the CDR3 DNA reads TGCAGTGCTAGTCCCCGGGCAGGTCCCTACAATGAGCAGTTCTTC.

CDR3 sequence: CSVVKGADTQYF. Written as DNA, the CDR3 is TGCAGCGTTGTGAAGGGGGCAGATACGCAGTATTTT. The genes are TRBV29-1 and TRBJ2-3, with D maybe TRBD1 (6 bases). Germline V gene lookup returns CDR1 SQVTM and CDR2 ANQGSEA. CDR3 length: 12 residues. V dropped 4 bases and J dropped 4 bases, with 9 bases sitting between them.

Only a few counts were recorded for this clonotype. V is TRBV5-5 and J is TRBJ1-2; tentative D call: TRBD1 (5 bases). The length of the CDR3 is 13 residues. Trimming cost V 2 bases and J 6 bases, with 11 bases left between them. Germline values: CDR1 SGHKS, CDR2 YYEKEE (reference sequence). In DNA, the CDR3 is TGTGCCAGCAGCTTATCAGGGCTTAATGGCTACACCTTC. Translation: CASSLSGLNGYTF.

The CDR3 bases are TGTGCCAGCAGTCCCTTACGAAACACCGGGGAGCTGTTTTTT. Translated, it gives CASSPLRNTGELFF. The V gene is TRBV7-2, the J gene TRBJ2-2; D is undetermined. There are 14 residues in the CDR3. Looked up from germline, CDR1 is SGHTA and CDR2 is FQGNSA. V lost 6 bases and J 2 bases, leaving 10 bases between the germline ends. Looking up the rest from reference TRBV7-2 and TRBJ2-2 gives the full variable domain: GAGVSQSPSNKVTEKGKDVELRCDPISGHTALYWYRQSLGQGLEFLIYFQGNSAPDKSGLPSDRFSAERTGGSVSTLTIQRTQQEDSAVYLCASSPLRNTGELFFGEGSRLTVL.

Concerning this clonotype: Being one base from a much bigger clone, this may be a read error. The chain has TRBV7-2 and TRBJ2-3, with D perhaps TRBD2 (5 bases). The CDR3 contains 13 residues. Germline V gene sequence: CDR1 SGHTA, CDR2 FQGNSA. This CDR3 is CASTRANTDAQYF. CDR3 coding DNA: TGTGCCAGTACGAGGGCTAATACAGATGCGCAGTATTTT.

The chain has TRBV7-9 and TRBJ1-1; 7 bases fit TRBD1. The CDR3 is made up of 13 amino acids. V trimming: 6 bases; J trimming: 4 bases; junction bases outside the gene matches: 5. Germline V gene lookup returns CDR1 SEHNR and CDR2 FQNEAQ (reference sequence). The CDR3 bases are TGTGCCAGCAGGCCGACAGGGAGCACTGAAGCTTTCTTT. Protein: CASRPTGSTEAFF.